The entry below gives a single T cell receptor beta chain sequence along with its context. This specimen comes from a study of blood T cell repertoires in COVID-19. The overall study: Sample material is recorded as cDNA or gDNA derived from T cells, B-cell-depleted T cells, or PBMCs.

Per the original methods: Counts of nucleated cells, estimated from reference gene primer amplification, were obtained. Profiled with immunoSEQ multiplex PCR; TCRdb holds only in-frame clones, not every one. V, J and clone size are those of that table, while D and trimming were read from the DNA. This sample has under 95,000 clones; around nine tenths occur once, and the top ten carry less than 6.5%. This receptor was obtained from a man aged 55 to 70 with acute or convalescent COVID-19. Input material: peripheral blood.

The CDR3 DNA sequence: TGTGCCAGCAGTCATGGGGCCGGTCAGCCCCAGCATTTT. It codes for CASSHGAGQPQHF. This chain joins TRBV25-1 and TRBJ1-5; tentative D call: TRBD1 (5 bases). This CDR3 is 13 amino acids long. Deletions cut 5 bases from V and 6 bases from J, with 11 bases between. Germline V gives CDR1 MGHDK, CDR2 SYGVNS.